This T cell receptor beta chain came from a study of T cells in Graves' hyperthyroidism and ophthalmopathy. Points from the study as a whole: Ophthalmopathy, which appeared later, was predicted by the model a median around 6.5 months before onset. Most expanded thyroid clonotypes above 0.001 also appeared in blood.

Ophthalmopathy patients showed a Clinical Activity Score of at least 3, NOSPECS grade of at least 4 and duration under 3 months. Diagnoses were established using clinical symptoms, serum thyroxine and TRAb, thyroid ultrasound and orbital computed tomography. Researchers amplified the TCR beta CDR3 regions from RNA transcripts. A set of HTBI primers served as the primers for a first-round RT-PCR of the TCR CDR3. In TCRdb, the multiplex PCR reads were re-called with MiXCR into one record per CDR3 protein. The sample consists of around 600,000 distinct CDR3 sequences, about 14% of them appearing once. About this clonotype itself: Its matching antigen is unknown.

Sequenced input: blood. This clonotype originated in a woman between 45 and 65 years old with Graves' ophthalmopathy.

The CDR3 spells CASSMLAGVNEQFF. The DNA for the CDR3 is TGTGCCAGCAGCATGCTAGCGGGAGTAAATGAGCAGTTCTTC. The chain has TRBV13 and TRBJ2-1; 10 nucleotides match TRBD2. The CDR3 sequence is 14 residues long. Germline V gives CDR1 PRHDT, CDR2 FYEKMQ (reference sequence). J lost 7 bases, V lost 5 bases, and 5 bases had no gene match.